The text below deals with one T cell receptor (beta chain). Its antigen is not identified. Other DNA sequences in the same sample also yield this CDR3. V was shortened by 0 bases and J by 7 bases, with 5 bases between the two germline ends. CDR1 is SGHRS, CDR2 YFSETQ, per germline. The CDR3 contains 12 residues. This specimen comes from a study of T cells after posttransplantation cyclophosphamide. Overall study results and limits: Recipient CMV seropositivity and CMV reactivation strongly tracked TRB clonality. Blood and skin or GI T cell repertoires showed limited TRB overlap. Later post-transplant blood repertoires were often dominated by donor CD8+ memory clones.

Busulfan-fludarabine conditioning, marrow transplant, and cyclophosphamide on days +3 and +4 were administered. Repertoires were generated with immunoSEQ multiplex PCR, while TCRdb's copy carries only in-frame clones and drops some. In the table there are 15,000 to 20,000 clones, around 68% of which are singletons. The receptor was isolated from a male patient in his thirties who received an allogeneic stem cell transplant from a related donor, was CMV-positive, and had acute GVHD only. A subset of T cells may come from the graft donor. The V and J genes are TRBV5-1 and TRBJ2-1; D ambiguous. The sample in question was PBMCs, obtained after an allogeneic stem cell transplant with post-transplant cyclophosphamide. Written as DNA, the CDR3 is TGCGCCAGCAGCTTGGACAATAATGAGCAGTTCTTC. It translates to CASSLDNNEQFF.